The source of this TCR beta chain is a study of T cell responses to AZD1222 COVID-19 vaccine. Study-wide context: Investigators merged groups given second doses at roughly 4 or roughly 12 weeks. Notes on the study in general: Spike-spanning, vaccine-associated CD4 TCRs were dominant at 160-218 and 743-854. In all cases, repertoires were sampled only after the peak T cell response.

Comments on this clone: Its antigen is as yet unknown.

The CDR3 covers 13 residues. Germline V gene data show CDR1 as MNHEY and CDR2 as SVGAGI. The ends lost 10 bases at V and 2 bases at J; junction bases unmatched: 4. Using immunoSEQ multiplex PCR, the repertoire was profiled, and TCRdb retains in-frame clones only, with some absent. The profile shows 100,000 to 150,000 clones, 75% to 95% of them singletons. The sequencing used peripheral blood, collected on day 0 of AZD1222 vaccination. The sequence came from an adult in good health. This chain links TRBV6-5 with TRBJ2-7; 11 nucleotides align to TRBD2. Here the CDR3 DNA reads TGTGCCACCAAGACTAGCGGGACCTACGAGCAGTACTTC. Translating it yields CATKTSGTYEQYF.